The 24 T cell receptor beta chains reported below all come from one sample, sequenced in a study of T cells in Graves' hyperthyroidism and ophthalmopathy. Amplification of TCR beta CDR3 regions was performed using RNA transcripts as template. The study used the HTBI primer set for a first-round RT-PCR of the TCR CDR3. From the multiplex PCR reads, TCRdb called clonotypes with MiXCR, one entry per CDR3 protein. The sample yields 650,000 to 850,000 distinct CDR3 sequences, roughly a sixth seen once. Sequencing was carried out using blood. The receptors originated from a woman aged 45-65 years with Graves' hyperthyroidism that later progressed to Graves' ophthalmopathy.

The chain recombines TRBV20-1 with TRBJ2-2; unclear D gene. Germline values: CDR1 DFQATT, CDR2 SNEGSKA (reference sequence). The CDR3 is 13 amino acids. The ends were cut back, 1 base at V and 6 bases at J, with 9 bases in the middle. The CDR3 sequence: CSARGSGPGELFF. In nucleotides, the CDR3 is TGCAGTGCTAGAGGTTCTGGCCCCGGGGAGCTGTTTTTT.

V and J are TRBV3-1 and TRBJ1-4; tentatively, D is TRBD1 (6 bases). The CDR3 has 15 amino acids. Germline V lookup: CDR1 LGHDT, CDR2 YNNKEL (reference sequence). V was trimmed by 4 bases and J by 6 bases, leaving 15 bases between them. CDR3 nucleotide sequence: TGTGCCAGCAGCCGGGGACGGGGGCGGTATGAAAAACTGTTTTTT. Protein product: CASSRGRGRYEKLFF.

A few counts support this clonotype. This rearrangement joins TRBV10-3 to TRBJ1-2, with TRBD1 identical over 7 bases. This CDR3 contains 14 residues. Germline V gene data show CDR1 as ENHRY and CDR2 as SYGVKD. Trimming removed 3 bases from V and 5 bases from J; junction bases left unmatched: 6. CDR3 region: CAISDTGEEYGYTF. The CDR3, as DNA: TGTGCCATCAGTGATACAGGGGAGGAATATGGCTACACCTTC.

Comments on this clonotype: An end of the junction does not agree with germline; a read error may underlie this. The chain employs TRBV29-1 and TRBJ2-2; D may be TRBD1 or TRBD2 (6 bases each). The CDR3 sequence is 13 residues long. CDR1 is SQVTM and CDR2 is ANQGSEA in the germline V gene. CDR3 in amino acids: CSVEGEYPGALFF. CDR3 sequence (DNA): TGCAGCGTTGAAGGCGAATATCCGGGGGCGCTGTTTTTT.

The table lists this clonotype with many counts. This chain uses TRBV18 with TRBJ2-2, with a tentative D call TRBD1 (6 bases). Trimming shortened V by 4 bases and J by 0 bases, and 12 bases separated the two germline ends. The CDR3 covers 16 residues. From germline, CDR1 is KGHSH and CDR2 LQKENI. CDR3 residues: CASSLLQGTNTGELFF. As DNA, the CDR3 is TGTGCCAGCTCACTCCTACAGGGAACGAACACCGGGGAGCTGTTTTTT.

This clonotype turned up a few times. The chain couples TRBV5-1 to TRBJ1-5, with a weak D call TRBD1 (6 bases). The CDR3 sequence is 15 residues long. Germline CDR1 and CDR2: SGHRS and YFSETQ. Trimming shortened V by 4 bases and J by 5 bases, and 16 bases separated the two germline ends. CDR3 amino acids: CASSMTGTGDQPQHF. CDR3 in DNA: TGCGCCAGCAGCATGACAGGCACCGGGGATCAGCCCCAGCATTTT.

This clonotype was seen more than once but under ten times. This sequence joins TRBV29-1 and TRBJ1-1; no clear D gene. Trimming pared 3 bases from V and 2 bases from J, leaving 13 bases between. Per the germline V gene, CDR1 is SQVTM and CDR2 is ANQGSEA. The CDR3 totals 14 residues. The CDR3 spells CSVDNPARNTEAFF. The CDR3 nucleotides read TGCAGCGTTGATAACCCCGCACGAAACACTGAAGCTTTCTTT.

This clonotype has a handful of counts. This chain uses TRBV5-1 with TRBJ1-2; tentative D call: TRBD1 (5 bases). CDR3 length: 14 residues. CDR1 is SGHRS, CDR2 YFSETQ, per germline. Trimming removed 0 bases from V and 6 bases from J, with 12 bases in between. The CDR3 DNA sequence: TGCGCCAGCAGCTTGGAGGGGCTGGGCGATGGCTACACCTTC. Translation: CASSLEGLGDGYTF.

The DNA for the CDR3 is TGTGCCAGCTCACCAAGCAGCGGGGCGGTGACCGGGGAGCTGTTTTTT. Translation: CASSPSSGAVTGELFF. The chain joins TRBV18 to TRBJ2-2; 7 bases match TRBD2. This CDR3 has 16 residues. Germline V lookup: CDR1 KGHSH, CDR2 LQKENI. The J segment lost 5 bases and the V segment lost 2 bases, leaving 8 bases of the junction unmatched.

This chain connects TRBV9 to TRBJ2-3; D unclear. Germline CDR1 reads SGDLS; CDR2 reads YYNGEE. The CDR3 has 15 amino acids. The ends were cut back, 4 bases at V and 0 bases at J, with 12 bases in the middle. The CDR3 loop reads CASSSVGVSTDTQYF. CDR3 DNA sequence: TGTGCCAGCAGCTCAGTTGGGGTTAGCACAGATACGCAGTATTTT.

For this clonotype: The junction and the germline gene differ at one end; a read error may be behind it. CDR3 loop: CASSLGSVNAEAFF. The CDR3 DNA is TGTGCCAGCAGCTTAGGCAGCGTGAACGCTGAAGCTTTCTTT. J is TRBJ1-1 and V is TRBV7-9; D is unclear. The germline gives CDR1 SEHNR, CDR2 FQNEAQ (reference sequence). The CDR3 has 14 residues. The full variable domain, completed using reference TRBV7-9 and TRBJ1-1, is DTGVSQNPRHKITKRGQNVTFRCDPISEHNRLYWYRQTLGQGPEFLTYFQNEAQLEKSRLLSDRFSAERPKGSFSTLEIQRTEQGDSAMYLCASSLGSVNAEAFFGQGTRLTVV.

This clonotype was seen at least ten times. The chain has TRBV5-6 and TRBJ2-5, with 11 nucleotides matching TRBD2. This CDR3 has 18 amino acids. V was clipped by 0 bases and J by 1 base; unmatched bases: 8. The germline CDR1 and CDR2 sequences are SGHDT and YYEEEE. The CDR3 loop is CASSLVLAGGGVQETQYF. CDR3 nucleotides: TGTGCCAGCAGCTTGGTCCTAGCGGGGGGCGGGGTCCAAGAGACCCAGTACTTC.

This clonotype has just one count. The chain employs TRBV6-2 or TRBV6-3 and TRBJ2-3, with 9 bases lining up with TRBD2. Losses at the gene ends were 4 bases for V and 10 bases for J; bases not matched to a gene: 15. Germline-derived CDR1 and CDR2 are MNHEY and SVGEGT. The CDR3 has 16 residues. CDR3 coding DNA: TGTGCCAGCAGTTTATTACTGGCGGGGGGGCAGTTTCCGCAGTATTTT. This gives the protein CASSLLLAGGQFPQYF.

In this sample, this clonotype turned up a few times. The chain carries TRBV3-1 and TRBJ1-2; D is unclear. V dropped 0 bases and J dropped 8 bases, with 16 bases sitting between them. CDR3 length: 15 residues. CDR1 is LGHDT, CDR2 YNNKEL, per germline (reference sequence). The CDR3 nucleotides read TGTGCCAGCAGCCAAGATTTCGAACAGCCCGTGGGCTACACCTTC. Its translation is CASSQDFEQPVGYTF.

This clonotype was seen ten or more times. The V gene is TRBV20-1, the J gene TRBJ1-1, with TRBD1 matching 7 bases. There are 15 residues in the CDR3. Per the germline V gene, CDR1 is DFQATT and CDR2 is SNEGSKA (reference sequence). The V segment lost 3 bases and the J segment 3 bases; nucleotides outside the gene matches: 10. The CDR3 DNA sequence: TGCAGTGCTAGGGGACCCGGGACAGTCTACACTGAAGCTTTCTTT. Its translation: CSARGPGTVYTEAFF.

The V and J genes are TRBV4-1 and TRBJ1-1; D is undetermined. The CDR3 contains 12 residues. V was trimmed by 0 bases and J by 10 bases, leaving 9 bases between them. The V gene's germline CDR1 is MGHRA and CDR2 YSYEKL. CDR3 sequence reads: CASSQDFGRAFF. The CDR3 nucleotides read TGCGCCAGCAGCCAAGATTTCGGACGAGCTTTCTTT.

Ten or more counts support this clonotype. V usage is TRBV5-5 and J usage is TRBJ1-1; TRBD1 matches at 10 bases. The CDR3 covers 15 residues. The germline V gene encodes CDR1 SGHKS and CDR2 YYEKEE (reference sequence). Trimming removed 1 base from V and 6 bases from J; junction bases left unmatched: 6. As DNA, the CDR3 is TGTGCCAGCAGCTTGAGACAGGGGGCGATAGCTGAAGCTTTCTTT. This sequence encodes CASSLRQGAIAEAFF.

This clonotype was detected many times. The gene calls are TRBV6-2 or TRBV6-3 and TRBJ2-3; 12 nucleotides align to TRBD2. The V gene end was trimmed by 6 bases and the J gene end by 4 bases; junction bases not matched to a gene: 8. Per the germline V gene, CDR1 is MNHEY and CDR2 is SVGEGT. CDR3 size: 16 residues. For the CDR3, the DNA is TGTGCCAGCAGGCCTCTAGCGGGGGGGCTCTCAGATACGCAGTATTTT. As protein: CASRPLAGGLSDTQYF.

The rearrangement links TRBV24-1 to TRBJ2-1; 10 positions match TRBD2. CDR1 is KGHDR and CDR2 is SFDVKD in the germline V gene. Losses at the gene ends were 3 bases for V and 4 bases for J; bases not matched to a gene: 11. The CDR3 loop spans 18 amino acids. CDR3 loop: CATSDTSSSGGNYNEQFF. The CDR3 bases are TGTGCCACCAGTGATACCTCTTCTAGCGGGGGAAATTACAATGAGCAGTTCTTC.

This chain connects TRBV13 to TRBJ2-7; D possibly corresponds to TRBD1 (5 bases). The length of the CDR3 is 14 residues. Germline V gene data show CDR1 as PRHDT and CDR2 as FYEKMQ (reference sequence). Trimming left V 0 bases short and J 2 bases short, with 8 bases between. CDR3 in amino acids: CASSLGEGAYEQYF. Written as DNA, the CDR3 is TGTGCCAGCAGCTTAGGCGAAGGGGCCTACGAGCAGTACTTC.

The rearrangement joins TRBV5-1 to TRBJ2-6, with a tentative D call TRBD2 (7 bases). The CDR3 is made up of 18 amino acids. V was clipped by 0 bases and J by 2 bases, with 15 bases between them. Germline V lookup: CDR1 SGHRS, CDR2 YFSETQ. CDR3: CASSLAGGANPGANVLTF. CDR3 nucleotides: TGCGCCAGCAGCTTGGCTGGGGGGGCCAACCCTGGGGCCAACGTCCTGACTTTC.

In DNA, the CDR3 is TGTGCCAGCAGCCCAGGGGTGGCTAGCGGGGGTAGCACAGATACGCAGTATTTT. It encodes CASSPGVASGGSTDTQYF. The chain recombines TRBV9 with TRBJ2-3; 10 bases are shared with TRBD2. The length of the CDR3 is 18 residues. With 4 bases clipped from V and 0 bases from J, the junction kept 11 bases outside the gene matches. Germline CDR1 SGDLS, CDR2 YYNGEE.

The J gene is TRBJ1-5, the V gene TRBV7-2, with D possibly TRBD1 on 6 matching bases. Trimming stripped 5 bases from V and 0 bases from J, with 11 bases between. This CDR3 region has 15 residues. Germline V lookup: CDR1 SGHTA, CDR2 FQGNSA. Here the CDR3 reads CASSPGTLSNQPQHF. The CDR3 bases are TGTGCCAGCAGCCCCGGGACACTTAGCAATCAGCCCCAGCATTTT. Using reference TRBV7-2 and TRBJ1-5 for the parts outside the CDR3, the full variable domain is GAGVSQSPSNKVTEKGKDVELRCDPISGHTALYWYRQSLGQGLEFLIYFQGNSAPDKSGLPSDRFSAERTGGSVSTLTIQRTQQEDSAVYLCASSPGTLSNQPQHFGDGTRLSIL.

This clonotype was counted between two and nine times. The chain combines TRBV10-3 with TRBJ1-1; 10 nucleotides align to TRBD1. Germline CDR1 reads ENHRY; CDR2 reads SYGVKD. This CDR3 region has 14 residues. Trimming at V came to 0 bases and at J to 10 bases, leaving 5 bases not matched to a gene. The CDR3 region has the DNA TGTGCCATCAGTGAGTCGAAGGGACAGGGGCCAGCTTTCTTT. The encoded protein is CAISESKGQGPAFF.